The rows below give T cell receptor beta chains drawn from one sample of a study of cytomegalovirus exposure and HLA in healthy donors. Method: immunoSEQ multiplex PCR; TCRdb's copy keeps in-frame clones and lacks some. The repertoire has some 120,000 clones, 65% to 90% of them found once; the top ten carry approximately 11%. Material for sequencing was PBMCs. These receptors came from a male donor in good health and CMV-seropositive. CDR3s include the opening cysteine and the closing phenylalanine or tryptophan. Fields, in order: V gene, D gene, J gene, clone size, CDR3 protein, CDR3 DNA. A D gene is named only where the DNA matches it firmly. Rows give clone size only sometimes, using once, few, many, or a class for an expanded clone.

TRBV6-5,.,TRBJ2-7,.,CASGQSSVSYEQYF,TGTGCCAGCGGCCAATCTAGCGTCTCCTACGAGCAGTACTTC
TRBV7-8,.,TRBJ2-3,.,CASILRWGDMDGTQYF,TGTGCCAGCATCCTCAGGTGGGGGGATATGGACGGTACGCAGTATTTT
TRBV19,.,TRBJ2-7,.,CASSAGPYEQYF,TGTGCCAGTTCGGCGGGCCCCTACGAGCAGTACTTC
TRBV7-2,TRBD1,TRBJ1-5,.,CASSSDRGLQPQHF,TGTGCCAGCAGCTCGGACAGGGGGCTTCAGCCCCAGCATTTT
TRBV28,.,TRBJ2-7,.,CASTSGTYEQYF,TGTGCCAGCACGAGCGGCACCTACGAGCAGTACTTC
TRBV10-2,.,TRBJ1-3,.,CASRRAGDDTIYF,TGCGCCAGCAGGAGGGCAGGGGATGACACCATATATTTT
TRBV12-5,TRBD2,TRBJ2-2,.,CASGLIGLAGAGELFF,TGTGCTAGTGGTTTGATTGGACTAGCGGGAGCCGGGGAGCTGTTTTTT
TRBV4-3,.,TRBJ2-2,.,CASSPLFSGYTGELFF,TGCGCCAGCAGCCCCCTTTTCAGCGGTTACACCGGGGAGCTGTTTTTT
TRBV29-1,.,TRBJ2-5,.,CSVVSGEETQYF,TGCAGCGTTGTCTCAGGGGAAGAGACCCAGTACTTC
TRBV27,.,TRBJ2-7,.,CASSLLVGYEQYF,TGTGCCAGCAGTTTATTGGTCGGTTACGAGCAGTACTTC
TRBV19,.,TRBJ1-2,.,CASSIGIAYGYTF,TGTGCCAGTAGTATAGGGATAGCCTATGGCTACACCTTC
TRBV18,TRBD2,TRBJ2-7,.,CASSLTRSGGEQYF,TGTGCCAGCTCACTTACCCGGTCGGGGGGCGAGCAGTACTTC
TRBV25-1,.,TRBJ2-7,few,CASSDFGRPSFYEQYF,TGTGCCAGCAGTGATTTCGGCAGGCCATCATTCTACGAGCAGTACTTC
TRBV29-1,.,TRBJ1-4,.,CSVEDGDSFATNEKLFF,TGCAGCGTTGAAGATGGCGACAGCTTTGCAACTAATGAAAAACTGTTTTTT
TRBV10-3,TRBD1,TRBJ2-1,.,CAIRKQGRSYNEQFF,TGTGCCATCAGGAAACAGGGGCGCTCCTACAATGAGCAGTTCTTC
TRBV4-3,.,TRBJ2-6,.,CASSQELSGANVLTF,TGCGCCAGCAGCCAAGAACTCTCTGGGGCCAACGTCCTGACTTTC
TRBV5-6,.,TRBJ1-6,.,CASSLTGLPNSPLHF,TGTGCCAGCAGCTTGACCGGACTGCCTAATTCACCCCTCCACTTT
TRBV7-9,.,TRBJ2-7,.,CSSSPGPWYEQYF,TGTTCCAGCAGCCCAGGGCCGTGGTACGAGCAGTACTTC
TRBV5-4,.,TRBJ2-3,.,CASSGAQGPDPDTQYF,TGTGCCAGCAGCGGCGCACAGGGACCTGACCCAGATACGCAGTATTTT
TRBV6-1,TRBD1,TRBJ2-7,.,CASSGGSGTGISYEQYF,TGTGCCAGCAGTGGTGGATCCGGGACAGGGATCTCCTACGAGCAGTACTTC
TRBV6-5,TRBD1,TRBJ1-1,once,CASRQGTAEAFF,TGTGCCAGCCGTCAAGGGACAGCTGAAGCTTTCTTT
TRBV20-1,.,TRBJ1-1,few,CSAGVNTEAFF,TGCAGTGCCGGAGTGAACACTGAAGCTTTCTTT
TRBV27,TRBD2,TRBJ2-5,once,CASSEAGEETQYF,TGTGCCAGCAGTGAAGCGGGGGAAGAGACCCAGTACTTC
TRBV9,.,TRBJ2-1,.,CASSVGASNEQFF,TGTGCCAGCAGCGTCGGAGCGTCCAATGAGCAGTTCTTC
TRBV6-5,TRBD1,TRBJ1-4,.,CASSQGQGNEKLFF,TGTGCCAGCAGTCAGGGACAGGGTAATGAAAAACTGTTTTTT
TRBV7-9,TRBD1,TRBJ1-1,.,CASSTRQGHTEAFF,TGTGCCAGCAGTACAAGACAGGGCCACACTGAAGCTTTCTTT
TRBV11-2,.,TRBJ1-5,.,CASSLDRNQPQHF,TGTGCCAGCAGCTTAGATCGTAATCAGCCCCAGCATTTT
TRBV27,TRBD2,TRBJ2-1,few,CASSFGTSWRNEQFF,TGTGCCAGCAGTTTCGGGACTAGCTGGCGCAATGAGCAGTTCTTC
TRBV7-3,TRBD1,TRBJ2-1,.,CASSYGTGSNEQFF,TGTGCCAGCAGCTACGGGACAGGCTCCAATGAGCAGTTCTTC
TRBV14,TRBD2,TRBJ2-3,.,CASSQGTSSADTQYF,TGTGCCAGCAGCCAAGGGACTAGCAGCGCAGATACGCAGTATTTT
TRBV15,.,TRBJ2-7,.,CATSRVTGFEQYF,TGTGCCACCAGCAGAGTTACGGGGTTCGAGCAGTACTTC
TRBV28,TRBD2,TRBJ2-3,few,CASSLTSGGFSQYF,TGTGCCAGCAGCCTCACTAGCGGGGGCTTCTCGCAGTATTTT
TRBV9,TRBD1,TRBJ2-1,.,CASSVGQGAYNEQFF,TGTGCCAGCAGCGTAGGCCAGGGGGCCTACAATGAGCAGTTCTTC
TRBV28,.,TRBJ2-2,few,CASSLSGGKLGELFF,TGTGCCAGCAGTTTATCCGGCGGGAAGTTAGGGGAGCTGTTTTTT
TRBV28,TRBD1,TRBJ2-5,.,CASSDLRPLRQGRETQYF,TGTGCCAGCAGTGACTTAAGGCCCCTCCGACAGGGGAGAGAGACCCAGTACTTC
TRBV2,.,TRBJ2-7,.,CASRVARDTPREQYF,TGTGCCAGCAGAGTCGCCCGGGACACTCCTCGGGAGCAGTACTTC
TRBV5-1,TRBD1,TRBJ2-1,.,CASSLYEGQTLYNEQFF,TGCGCCAGCAGCTTGTACGAGGGACAGACCCTATACAATGAGCAGTTCTTC
TRBV18,.,TRBJ1-3,.,CASSPTASGNTIYF,TGTGCCAGCTCACCGACTGCATCTGGAAACACCATATATTTT
TRBV27,.,TRBJ2-7,.,CASSVIPGSGVSYEQYF,TGTGCCAGCAGTGTAATCCCGGGGTCCGGGGTCAGCTACGAGCAGTACTTC
TRBV5-1,TRBD1,TRBJ2-1,.,CASSDLPGTGYNEQFF,TGCGCCAGCAGCGACCTACCAGGGACAGGGTACAATGAGCAGTTCTTC
TRBV6-1,TRBD1,TRBJ2-3,once,CASTEGTGGSTQYF,TGTGCCAGCACCGAAGGGACAGGGGGCAGTACGCAGTATTTT
TRBV27,TRBD1,TRBJ1-2,.,CASSLGQGGTGYTF,TGTGCCAGCAGTCTTGGACAGGGCGGAACTGGCTACACCTTC
TRBV19,TRBD2,TRBJ2-5,once,CASSSGLAGVGDQETQYF,TGTGCCAGTAGTAGCGGACTAGCGGGAGTTGGTGACCAAGAGACCCAGTACTTC
TRBV7-2,.,TRBJ2-7,.,CASSLAGGTYEQYF,TGTGCCAGCAGCTTAGCCGGCGGGACCTACGAGCAGTACTTC
TRBV5-4,.,TRBJ2-3,once,CASSFETGVGDTQYF,TGTGCCAGCAGCTTTGAAACGGGAGTAGGGGATACGCAGTATTTT
TRBV5-1,.,TRBJ1-1,.,CASSGGRVKNTEAFF,TGCGCCAGCAGCGGGGGCAGGGTCAAGAACACTGAAGCTTTCTTT
TRBV11-2,TRBD1,TRBJ1-2,.,CASSPVTGGDYGYTF,TGTGCCAGCAGCCCCGTGACAGGGGGCGACTATGGCTACACCTTC
TRBV5-1,.,TRBJ1-2,.,CASRTQLSYGYTF,TGCGCCAGCAGGACTCAGCTCAGCTATGGCTACACCTTC
TRBV5-4,.,TRBJ2-5,few,CASTYRGGETQYF,TGTGCCAGCACTTACAGGGGGGGTGAGACCCAGTACTTC
TRBV27,.,TRBJ1-4,.,CASSYTTGENEKLFF,TGTGCCAGCAGTTACACGACAGGCGAAAATGAAAAACTGTTTTTT
TRBV27,.,TRBJ1-5,.,CASSFSGDQPQHF,TGTGCCAGCAGTTTCTCGGGAGACCAGCCCCAGCATTTT
TRBV4-3,.,TRBJ1-5,.,CASSQGRGDNQPQHF,TGCGCCAGCAGCCAAGGCAGGGGTGACAATCAGCCCCAGCATTTT
TRBV5-1,TRBD2,TRBJ2-7,.,CASSQASALAVYEQYF,TGCGCCAGCAGCCAGGCCTCGGCACTAGCGGTCTACGAGCAGTACTTC
TRBV2,.,TRBJ2-1,.,CASRKLGSSYNEQFF,TGTGCCAGCAGGAAACTCGGGAGCTCCTACAATGAGCAGTTCTTC
TRBV7-2,TRBD1,TRBJ2-7,.,CASSRLQGRLSAYEQYF,TGTGCCAGCAGCCGACTACAGGGGAGACTGTCAGCCTACGAGCAGTACTTC
TRBV4-1,TRBD2,TRBJ2-5,.,CASSHNLAGDGQETQYF,TGCGCCAGCAGCCATAACCTAGCGGGAGACGGTCAAGAGACCCAGTACTTC
TRBV30,.,TRBJ1-5,.,CAWSATKDNQPQHF,TGTGCCTGGAGTGCCACAAAAGACAATCAGCCCCAGCATTTT